A selection of T cell receptor beta chains follows, all from one sample in a study of T cell repertoires in cytomegalovirus infection. TCRdb passed the reads through MiXCR, listing each CDR3 protein once. Seen here are roughly 34,000 distinct CDR3 sequences, around half observed once, and the top ten hold approximately 90%. For these receptors, no antigen is known. Specimen: CD8+ T cells from cultured PBMCs, collected from culture after CMV antigen stimulation. The receptors derive from a human donor in good health (CMV status not recorded). Some clones in this sample may be carry-over from other donors' samples. The CDR3 runs from the conserved cysteine through the conserved F or W. A D gene is named only where the DNA matches it firmly. For some rows the clone size is stated as once, few or many, or as a class when expanded; others skip it.

d_call: NA
j_call: TRBJ2-5
clone_size: NA
v_call: TRBV7-8
cdr3_nt: TGTGCCAGCAGCTTAGGGTGGACAGAAGAGACCCAGTACTTC
cdr3_aa: CASSLGWTEETQYF

d_call: NA
j_call: TRBJ1-5
clone_size: NA
v_call: TRBV9
cdr3_nt: TGTGCCAGCAGCGTAGGGGGCGGCAATCAGCCCCAGCATTTT
cdr3_aa: CASSVGGGNQPQHF

d_call: TRBD1
j_call: TRBJ2-5
clone_size: few
v_call: TRBV7-2
cdr3_nt: TGTGCCAGCAGCTTGGGACAGGGTGGGGGGCAAGAGACCCAGTACTTC
cdr3_aa: CASSLGQGGGQETQYF

d_call: TRBD2
j_call: TRBJ2-7
clone_size: once
v_call: TRBV7-6
cdr3_nt: TGTGCCAGCAGCCCTAACAAGGGAGGGAGGGCCTACGAGCAGTACTTC
cdr3_aa: CASSPNKGGRAYEQYF

d_call: TRBD2
j_call: TRBJ2-3
clone_size: few
v_call: TRBV5-4
cdr3_nt: TGTGCCAGCAGCTTTGGGACTAGCCGTCTTCTCTCCTTCACAGATACGCAGTATTTT
cdr3_aa: CASSFGTSRLLSFTDTQYF

d_call: TRBD2
j_call: TRBJ2-1
clone_size: few
v_call: TRBV4-2
cdr3_nt: TGTGCCAGCAGCCAAGAGTCGAAACTAGCGGGGGACAATGAGCAGTTCTTC
cdr3_aa: CASSQESKLAGDNEQFF

d_call: NA
j_call: TRBJ2-1
clone_size: NA
v_call: TRBV29-1
cdr3_nt: TGCAGCGGAGGGCGACGCGGGTTGAATGAGCAGTTCTTC
cdr3_aa: CSGGRRGLNEQFF

d_call: NA
j_call: TRBJ1-3
clone_size: NA
v_call: TRBV7-9
cdr3_nt: TGTGCCAGCAGCTTACTAGGGCAGGGCTCTGGAAACACCATATATTTT
cdr3_aa: CASSLLGQGSGNTIYF

d_call: TRBD1
j_call: TRBJ1-2
clone_size: NA
v_call: TRBV5-1
cdr3_nt: TGCGCCAGCAGCTCGGGACAGACCACCGGATGGAACTATGGCTACACCTTC
cdr3_aa: CASSSGQTTGWNYGYTF

d_call: TRBD2
j_call: TRBJ2-3
clone_size: NA
v_call: TRBV7-8
cdr3_nt: TGTGCCAGCAGCTCCTGGGGGACTAGCGGGGGGGATACGCAGTATTTT
cdr3_aa: CASSSWGTSGGDTQYF

d_call: NA
j_call: TRBJ2-3
clone_size: NA
v_call: TRBV6-4
cdr3_nt: TGTGCCAGCAGTCTCAGTAGCAACACAGATACGCAGTATTTT
cdr3_aa: CASSLSSNTDTQYF

d_call: TRBD2
j_call: TRBJ2-7
clone_size: NA
v_call: TRBV7-3
cdr3_nt: TGTGCCAGCAGCTTCCGCGGGGGCTACGAGCAGTACTTC
cdr3_aa: CASSFRGGYEQYF

d_call: TRBD1
j_call: TRBJ1-3
clone_size: NA
v_call: TRBV6-2/TRBV6-3
cdr3_nt: TGTGCCAGCAGTTACGGCGGCAGGGGGGACACCATATATTTT
cdr3_aa: CASSYGGRGDTIYF

d_call: NA
j_call: TRBJ1-1
clone_size: few
v_call: TRBV6-5
cdr3_nt: TGTGCCAGCAGTTACTCCCCATTGGACGGTAACACTGAAGCTTTCTTT
cdr3_aa: CASSYSPLDGNTEAFF

d_call: TRBD1
j_call: TRBJ1-1
clone_size: few
v_call: TRBV6-2/TRBV6-3
cdr3_nt: TGTGCCAGCAGTTACGGGTACAGGGGAACTGAAGCTTTCTTT
cdr3_aa: CASSYGYRGTEAFF

d_call: NA
j_call: TRBJ2-3
clone_size: many
v_call: TRBV7-2
cdr3_nt: TGTGCCAGCAGCTTGGGTGATTCAGATACGCAGTATTTT
cdr3_aa: CASSLGDSDTQYF

d_call: TRBD1
j_call: TRBJ2-7
clone_size: few
v_call: TRBV11-2
cdr3_nt: TGTGCCAGCCGGGACAGGACCTACGAGCAGTACTTC
cdr3_aa: CASRDRTYEQYF

d_call: NA
j_call: TRBJ1-5
clone_size: NA
v_call: TRBV5-6
cdr3_nt: TGTGCCAGCAGCTTGGCATGGAGTAGCAATCAGCCCCAGCATTTT
cdr3_aa: CASSLAWSSNQPQHF

d_call: NA
j_call: TRBJ2-7
clone_size: NA
v_call: TRBV7-4
cdr3_nt: TGTGCCAGCAGCCCCAGCGCGGGTAGCACCTACGAGCAGTACTTC
cdr3_aa: CASSPSAGSTYEQYF

d_call: NA
j_call: TRBJ1-5
clone_size: NA
v_call: TRBV20-1
cdr3_nt: TGCAGTGCTAGTGGGCCCGGGGTAGCGGATCAGCCCCAGCATTTT
cdr3_aa: CSASGPGVADQPQHF

d_call: NA
j_call: TRBJ1-3
clone_size: NA
v_call: TRBV10-3
cdr3_nt: TGTGCCACTGAAGCGGGCTCTGGAAACACCATATATTTT
cdr3_aa: CATEAGSGNTIYF

d_call: NA
j_call: TRBJ1-1
clone_size: NA
v_call: TRBV7-6
cdr3_nt: TGTGCCAGCAGCTTAGAAGGGTATGACACTGAAGCTTTCTTT
cdr3_aa: CASSLEGYDTEAFF

d_call: NA
j_call: TRBJ1-6
clone_size: NA
v_call: TRBV7-2
cdr3_nt: TGTGCCAGCAGCCTGGGAGCGGACGGGGGGCAATATAATTCACCCCTCCACTTT
cdr3_aa: CASSLGADGGQYNSPLHF

d_call: NA
j_call: TRBJ2-2
clone_size: NA
v_call: TRBV6-4
cdr3_nt: TGTGCCAGCAGTGACGGCACTCACACCGGGGAGCTGTTTTTT
cdr3_aa: CASSDGTHTGELFF

d_call: TRBD2
j_call: TRBJ2-7
clone_size: NA
v_call: TRBV2
cdr3_nt: TGTGCCAGCAGTGAAAGGGGAGGGGCCTACGAGCAGTACTTC
cdr3_aa: CASSERGGAYEQYF

d_call: NA
j_call: TRBJ1-2
clone_size: NA
v_call: TRBV12-3/TRBV12-4
cdr3_nt: TGTGCCAGCAGTGGGGTTGAGGGGGGGAACTATGGCTACACCTTC
cdr3_aa: CASSGVEGGNYGYTF

d_call: NA
j_call: TRBJ2-1
clone_size: NA
v_call: TRBV11-2
cdr3_nt: TGTGCCAGCAGCCCCCCGAGTGGGGAGTACAATGAGCAGTTCTTC
cdr3_aa: CASSPPSGEYNEQFF

d_call: TRBD1
j_call: TRBJ1-1
clone_size: NA
v_call: TRBV7-9
cdr3_nt: TGTGCCAGCAGCTTCGAAGTTGGAATGGCCGGGGACAGCCCTCCGAACACTGAAGCTTTGTTT
cdr3_aa: CASSFEVGMAGDSPPNTEALF

d_call: TRBD2
j_call: TRBJ2-7
clone_size: NA
v_call: TRBV7-2
cdr3_nt: TGTGCCAGCAGAAGAACTAGCGGGTCCTACGAGCAGTACTTC
cdr3_aa: CASRRTSGSYEQYF

d_call: NA
j_call: TRBJ2-7
clone_size: NA
v_call: TRBV12-3/TRBV12-4
cdr3_nt: TGTGCCAGCAGTTTGGCCAGAAACTACGAGCAGTACTTC
cdr3_aa: CASSLARNYEQYF

d_call: NA
j_call: TRBJ2-7
clone_size: NA
v_call: TRBV5-1
cdr3_nt: TGCGCCAGCTCGACCGGGACTTTAACCTACGAGCAGTACTTC
cdr3_aa: CASSTGTLTYEQYF

d_call: NA
j_call: TRBJ2-1
clone_size: NA
v_call: TRBV7-4
cdr3_nt: TGTGCCAGCAGCATTGGGAGAGGGAATTACAATGAGGAGTTCTTC
cdr3_aa: CASSIGRGNYNEEFF

d_call: NA
j_call: TRBJ1-4
clone_size: NA
v_call: TRBV12-3/TRBV12-4
cdr3_nt: TGTGCCAGCAGTTTCGGCAGGGGAAATGAAAAACTGTTTTTT
cdr3_aa: CASSFGRGNEKLFF

d_call: NA
j_call: TRBJ1-2
clone_size: once
v_call: TRBV5-4
cdr3_nt: TGTGCCAGCAGCTTGTTAGGCCAGGGCTATGATGGCTACACCTTC
cdr3_aa: CASSLLGQGYDGYTF

d_call: TRBD1
j_call: TRBJ2-2
clone_size: NA
v_call: TRBV7-2
cdr3_nt: TGTGCCAGCAGCCCCGTGGGGGACAGGGGGCTGTTTTTT
cdr3_aa: CASSPVGDRGLFF

d_call: TRBD2
j_call: TRBJ2-1
clone_size: many
v_call: TRBV7-2
cdr3_nt: TGTGCCAGCAGCTTAACCCTAGCGGGAGGGACCAGCTCCTACAATGAGCAGTTCTTC
cdr3_aa: CASSLTLAGGTSSYNEQFF

d_call: NA
j_call: TRBJ1-2
clone_size: once
v_call: TRBV7-9
cdr3_nt: TGTGCCAGCAGCTCCGCCGAGCAGACCAGTCGGGTCTACACCTTC
cdr3_aa: CASSSAEQTSRVYTF

d_call: NA
j_call: TRBJ2-7
clone_size: NA
v_call: TRBV7-8
cdr3_nt: TGTGCCAGCAGCCCAGGACTCATCAGTGTCGCCCACGAGCAGTACTTC
cdr3_aa: CASSPGLISVAHEQYF

d_call: TRBD2
j_call: TRBJ2-4
clone_size: NA
v_call: TRBV4-1
cdr3_nt: TGCGCCAGCAGCCCTGTCGGGACTAGCGGGGGCAAAAACATTCAGTACTTC
cdr3_aa: CASSPVGTSGGKNIQYF

d_call: TRBD1
j_call: TRBJ1-2
clone_size: NA
v_call: TRBV29-1
cdr3_nt: TGCAGCGTGGAGGGAGACAGGGAAGGTAGCGGCTATGGCTACACCTTC
cdr3_aa: CSVEGDREGSGYGYTF

d_call: NA
j_call: TRBJ1-6
clone_size: NA
v_call: TRBV7-8
cdr3_nt: TGTGCCAGCAGCCCTCCGGGATCCTATAATTCACCCCTCCACTTT
cdr3_aa: CASSPPGSYNSPLHF

d_call: TRBD1
j_call: TRBJ1-2
clone_size: many
v_call: TRBV7-2
cdr3_nt: TGTGCCAGCAGCTCTGTGAGCAGGGGGCCTTATGGCTACACCTTC
cdr3_aa: CASSSVSRGPYGYTF

d_call: TRBD1
j_call: TRBJ2-7
clone_size: NA
v_call: TRBV5-6
cdr3_nt: TGTGCCAGCAGCCTAAGGACAGGGGCCTACGAGCAGTACTTC
cdr3_aa: CASSLRTGAYEQYF

d_call: NA
j_call: TRBJ2-1
clone_size: NA
v_call: TRBV28
cdr3_nt: TGTGCCAGCAGCCCGGTTACCTTCAGCGGTTACAATGAGCAGTTCTTC
cdr3_aa: CASSPVTFSGYNEQFF

d_call: TRBD2
j_call: TRBJ2-1
clone_size: NA
v_call: TRBV28
cdr3_nt: TGTGCCAGCAGTGCTAGCGGGGGGGATGGGAATGAGCAGTTCTTC
cdr3_aa: CASSASGGDGNEQFF

d_call: NA
j_call: TRBJ2-1
clone_size: NA
v_call: TRBV7-3
cdr3_nt: TGTGCCAGCAGCATCAGGGATAACTCCTACAATGAGCAGTTCTTC
cdr3_aa: CASSIRDNSYNEQFF

d_call: NA
j_call: TRBJ1-2
clone_size: NA
v_call: TRBV6-6
cdr3_nt: TGTGCCAGCAGTCAGGATGGCTACACCTTC
cdr3_aa: CASSQDGYTF

d_call: TRBD2
j_call: TRBJ2-1
clone_size: NA
v_call: TRBV6-4
cdr3_nt: TGTGCCAGCAGTGACAATAGCGGGTACTACAATGAGCAGTTCTTC
cdr3_aa: CASSDNSGYYNEQFF

d_call: NA
j_call: TRBJ2-3
clone_size: few
v_call: TRBV7-8
cdr3_nt: TGTGCCAGCAGCTTAGTGGGGGACCCAGGCACAGATACGCAGTATTTT
cdr3_aa: CASSLVGDPGTDTQYF

d_call: NA
j_call: TRBJ2-7
clone_size: NA
v_call: TRBV7-2
cdr3_nt: TGTGCCAGCAGCTTAGCCAGGGGCTACGAGCAGTACTTC
cdr3_aa: CASSLARGYEQYF

d_call: TRBD2
j_call: TRBJ2-7
clone_size: NA
v_call: TRBV6-1
cdr3_nt: TGTGCCAGCAGTGAAGGACTAGCGGGTTACGAGCAGTACTTC
cdr3_aa: CASSEGLAGYEQYF

d_call: TRBD1
j_call: TRBJ2-7
clone_size: NA
v_call: TRBV10-3
cdr3_nt: TGTGCCATCGGGACAGGGGCCGAGCAGTACTTC
cdr3_aa: CAIGTGAEQYF

d_call: TRBD1
j_call: TRBJ2-1
clone_size: NA
v_call: TRBV7-3
cdr3_nt: TGTGCCAGCAGCTTAAGACAGGGGCGGCACGATGAGCAGTTCTTC
cdr3_aa: CASSLRQGRHDEQFF